The T cell receptor beta chain described here comes from a study of vaccination and CD4 T cells after COVID-19. Overall study: Sampling post-COVID took place a median 101 days after diagnosis (range 35 to 161). Overlapping peptides covering the spike proteins of SARS-CoV-2, HCoV-NL63, HCoV-OC43 and HCoV-229E were added to stimulate cells.

With the Oncomine TCR Beta short-read assay, DNA from cultured CD4+ T cells was sequenced. After culture, CD4+ T cells served as the source for genomic DNA extraction. In TCRdb, the PCR reads were re-called with MiXCR into one record per CDR3 protein. Here the sample spans 20,000 to 25,000 distinct CDR3 sequences, around two fifths being singletons. The length of the CDR3 is 14 residues. CDR1 is WNHNN, CDR2 SYGVQD, per germline (reference sequence). V was clipped by 3 bases and J by 4 bases; unmatched bases: 4. Noted treatment: approximately 10-day PBMC culture with coronavirus spike peptide pools or control peptides (ViraFEST assay). Researchers reported culturing 2.1 million or so PBMCs per well with around 10 IU/ml IL-2 and about 9.3 ug/ml peptide pools. This clonotype was observed a handful of times. Its target is unknown.

The starting material was CD4+ T cells from blood, cultured in vitro, obtained before SARS-CoV-2 vaccination. This sequence originates from a human donor who had recovered from COVID-19. This rearrangement joins TRBV10-1 to TRBJ1-1, with 8 bases aligning to TRBD1. The CDR3 protein is CASSERQGATEAFF. In nucleotides, the CDR3 is TGCGCCAGCAGTGAAAGGCAGGGGGCCACTGAAGCTTTCTTT.